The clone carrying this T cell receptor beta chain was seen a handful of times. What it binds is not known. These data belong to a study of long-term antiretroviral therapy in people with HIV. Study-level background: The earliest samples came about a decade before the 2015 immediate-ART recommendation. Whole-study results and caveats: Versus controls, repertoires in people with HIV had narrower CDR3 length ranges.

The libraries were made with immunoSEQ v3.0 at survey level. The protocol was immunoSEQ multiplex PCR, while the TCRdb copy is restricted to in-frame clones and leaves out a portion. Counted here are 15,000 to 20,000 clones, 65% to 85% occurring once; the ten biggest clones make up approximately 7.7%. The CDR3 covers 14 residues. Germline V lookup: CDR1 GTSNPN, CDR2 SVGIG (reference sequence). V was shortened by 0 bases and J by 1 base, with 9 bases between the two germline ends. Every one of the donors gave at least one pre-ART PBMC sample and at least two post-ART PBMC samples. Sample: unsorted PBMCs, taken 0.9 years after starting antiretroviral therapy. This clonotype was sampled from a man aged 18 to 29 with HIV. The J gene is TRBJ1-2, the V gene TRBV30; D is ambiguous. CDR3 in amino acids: CAWSVPHSNYGYTF. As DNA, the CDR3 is TGTGCCTGGAGTGTGCCACACAGTAACTATGGCTACACCTTC.